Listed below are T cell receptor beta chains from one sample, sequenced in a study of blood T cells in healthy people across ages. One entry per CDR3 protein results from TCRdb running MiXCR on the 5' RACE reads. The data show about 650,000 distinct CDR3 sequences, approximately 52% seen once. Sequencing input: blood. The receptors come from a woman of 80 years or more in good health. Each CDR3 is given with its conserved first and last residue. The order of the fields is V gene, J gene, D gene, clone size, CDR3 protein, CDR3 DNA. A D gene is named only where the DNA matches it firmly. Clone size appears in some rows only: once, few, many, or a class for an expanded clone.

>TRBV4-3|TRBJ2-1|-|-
CASSQASLRNEQFF
TGCGCCAGCAGCCAAGCCTCGCTTCGGAATGAGCAGTTCTTC
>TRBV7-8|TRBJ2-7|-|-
CASSRRDRRGEQYF
TGTGCCAGCAGCCGCAGAGACAGGAGAGGCGAGCAGTACTTC
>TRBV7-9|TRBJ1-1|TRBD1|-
CASSLGSGQGSTEAFF
TGTGCCAGCAGCTTAGGGTCCGGACAGGGGAGCACTGAAGCTTTCTTT
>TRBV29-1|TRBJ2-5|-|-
CSVEWGSEEQYF
TGCAGCGTTGAGTGGGGATCAGAGGAGCAGTACTTC
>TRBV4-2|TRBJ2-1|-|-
CASSLSQALQNEQFF
TGTGCCAGCAGCCTCTCCCAAGCCCTACAGAATGAGCAGTTCTTC
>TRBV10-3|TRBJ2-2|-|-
CAISNSLGNTGELFF
TGTGCCATCAGTAACTCATTGGGGAACACCGGGGAGCTGTTTTTT
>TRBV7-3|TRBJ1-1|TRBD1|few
CASSFGQGTTEAFF
TGTGCCAGCAGCTTCGGACAGGGGACCACTGAAGCTTTCTTT
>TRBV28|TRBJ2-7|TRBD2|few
CASSFGGGLYEQYF
TGTGCCAGCAGTTTCGGCGGGGGTCTCTACGAGCAGTACTTC
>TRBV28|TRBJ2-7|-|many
CASRGWSSYEQYF
TGTGCCAGCCGTGGATGGAGCTCCTACGAGCAGTACTTC
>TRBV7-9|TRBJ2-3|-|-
CDSSSHYPTGRGMQYF
TGTGACAGCAGCTCTCATTATCCGACAGGAAGGGGGATGCAGTATTTT
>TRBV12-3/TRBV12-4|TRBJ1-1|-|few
CASSLGHRGAFF
TGTGCCAGCAGTTTGGGGCACCGCGGGGCTTTCTTT
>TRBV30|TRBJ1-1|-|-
CAWSMQPEAFF
TGTGCCTGGAGTATGCAGCCTGAAGCTTTCTTT
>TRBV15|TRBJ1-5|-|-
CATSRDAGSGQPQHF
TGTGCCACCAGCAGAGATGCAGGGAGCGGTCAGCCCCAGCATTTT
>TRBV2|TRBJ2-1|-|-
CASSAGQRYNEQFF
TGTGCCAGCAGTGCTGGCCAGAGATACAATGAGCAGTTCTTC
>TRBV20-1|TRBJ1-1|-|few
CSASSGPPNTEAFF
TGCAGTGCGTCCTCCGGGCCACCGAACACTGAGGCTTTCTTT
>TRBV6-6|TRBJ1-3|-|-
CASSWGSQGRGNTIYF
TGTGCCAGCAGTTGGGGGTCCCAGGGTAGAGGAAACACCATATATTTT
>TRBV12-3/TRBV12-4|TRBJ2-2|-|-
CASSFRGGHGELFF
TGTGCCAGCAGTTTTAGGGGGGGCCACGGGGAGCTGTTTTTT
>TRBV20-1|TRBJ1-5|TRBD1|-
CSARNQGDQPQHF
TGCAGTGCTAGAAATCAGGGGGATCAGCCCCAGCATTTT
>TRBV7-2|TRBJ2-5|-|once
CASSLAQATSPQYF
TGTGCCAGCAGCTTAGCCCAGGCTACGTCCCCCCAGTACTTC
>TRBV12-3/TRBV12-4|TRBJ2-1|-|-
CASSRISYNEQFF
TGTGCCAGCAGCCGGATATCCTACAATGAGCAGTTCTTC
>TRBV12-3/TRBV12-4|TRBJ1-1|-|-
CASSLREWTEAFF
TGTGCCAGCAGTTTACGGGAATGGACTGAAGCTTTCTTT